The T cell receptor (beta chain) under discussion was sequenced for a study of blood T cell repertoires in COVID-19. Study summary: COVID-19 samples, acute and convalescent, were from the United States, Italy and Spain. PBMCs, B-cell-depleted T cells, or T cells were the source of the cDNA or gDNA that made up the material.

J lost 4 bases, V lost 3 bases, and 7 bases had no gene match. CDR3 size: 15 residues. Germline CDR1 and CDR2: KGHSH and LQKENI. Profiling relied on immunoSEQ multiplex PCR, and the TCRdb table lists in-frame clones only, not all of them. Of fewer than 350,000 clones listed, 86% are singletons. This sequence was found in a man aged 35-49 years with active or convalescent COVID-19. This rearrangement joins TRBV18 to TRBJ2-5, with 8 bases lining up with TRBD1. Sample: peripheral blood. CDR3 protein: CASSPDRERGETQYF. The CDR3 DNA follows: TGTGCCAGCTCACCGGACAGGGAAAGGGGAGAGACCCAGTACTTC.